A single sample gave rise to the 19 T cell receptor beta chains below, sequenced in a study of cytomegalovirus exposure and HLA in healthy donors (dated by TCRdb to the late 2010s). The library was prepared using the immunoSEQ multiplex PCR assay. For the multiplex PCR, a mixture combining 60 forward primers for TCR Vbeta segments and 13 reverse primers for TCR Jbeta segments was used. The table was pulled from immuneACCESS by TCRdb, which kept in-frame rearrangements only. Such tables lose some clones; where checked, under half of the loss comes from unresolved V genes, and the rest has no known cause. Within this sample are approximately 260,000 clones, with approximately 91% of them counted one time only. The ten biggest clones cover 1.7% of the sample. The sequencing input was PBMCs. Receptors were obtained from a girl aged 2-15 years in good health and CMV-seronegative.

V and J are TRBV9 and TRBJ2-1; 7 bases align to TRBD2. The CDR3 extends over 15 amino acids. The V segment lost 0 bases and the J segment 2 bases; nucleotides outside the gene matches: 2. Germline CDR1 and CDR2: SGDLS and YYNGEE. The CDR3 sequence is CASSVGGSAYNEQFF. CDR3 DNA sequence: TGTGCCAGCAGCGTAGGCGGGAGTGCCTACAATGAGCAGTTCTTC. Together with reference TRBV9 and TRBJ2-1, the CDR3 gives the full variable domain: DSGVTQTPKHLITATGQRVTLRCSPRSGDLSVYWYQQSLDQGLQFLIQYYNGEERAKGNILERFSAQQFPDLHSELNLSSLELGDSALYFCASSVGGSAYNEQFFGPGTRLTVL.

The CDR3 sequence is CASSSGLAGEYNEQFF. CDR3 coding DNA: TGTGCCAGCAGCTCCGGACTAGCGGGGGAATACAATGAGCAGTTCTTC. This sequence joins TRBV13 and TRBJ2-1; 13 bases are shared with TRBD2. This CDR3 spans 16 amino acids. The germline V gene has CDR1 PRHDT and CDR2 FYEKMQ (reference sequence). Germline trimming cut 4 bases from V and 4 bases from J; bases unmatched to any gene: 4.

This chain links TRBV6-5 with TRBJ1-5; TRBD1 agrees at 7 bases. Germline loops: CDR1 MNHEY, CDR2 SVGAGI. The trim removed 2 bases at V and 9 bases at J, leaving 10 bases unmatched. The CDR3 sequence is 15 residues long. DNA of the CDR3: TGTGCCAGCAGTTACAGGGACAGCCCACCGGGGCCCCAGCATTTT. Translation: CASSYRDSPPGPQHF.

V and J are TRBV27 and TRBJ1-4; 9 bases line up with TRBD1. The CDR3 consists of 14 residues. CDR1 and CDR2 from the germline V gene are MNHEY and SMNVEV (reference sequence). The V and J ends lost 6 bases and 7 bases, in that order; junction bases with no gene match: 6. The CDR3 DNA follows: TGTGCCAGCAGCCGCGGACAGGGGTTTGAAAAACTGTTTTTT. Translated, it gives CASSRGQGFEKLFF.

The rearrangement uses TRBV9 and TRBJ1-1, with D unresolved. V was trimmed by 7 bases and J by 1 base, leaving 14 bases between them. Per germline, CDR1 SGDLS and CDR2 YYNGEE. The length of the CDR3 is 14 residues. The CDR3 protein is CASSAGAWNTEAFF. The CDR3 bases are TGTGCCAGCTCCGCGGGCGCCTGGAACACTGAAGCTTTCTTT.

The rearrangement joins TRBV7-2 to TRBJ1-1; D gene ambiguous. The CDR3 has 12 amino acids. V shed 1 base and J shed 6 bases, with 6 bases lying between them. Looked up from germline, CDR1 is SGHTA and CDR2 is FQGNSA. This CDR3 reads CASSLGLAEAFF. The CDR3 DNA is TGTGCCAGCAGCTTAGGGCTGGCTGAAGCTTTCTTT.

This rearrangement joins TRBV6-5 to TRBJ1-1; 7 nucleotides line up with TRBD1. The CDR3 has 12 residues. Germline CDR1 MNHEY, CDR2 SVGAGI. The ends lost 5 bases at V and 9 bases at J; junction bases unmatched: 6. The CDR3 DNA is TGTGCCAGCAGTGTTCCAGGGGGACAAGCTTTCTTT. Its protein product is CASSVPGGQAFF.

As for this clone: This sample also contains other DNA sequences that code for the same CDR3. The genes are TRBV9 and TRBJ2-7; 11 bases line up with TRBD1. The CDR3 runs 15 residues. The V segment lost 2 bases and the J segment 0 bases; nucleotides outside the gene matches: 1. Germline V gene data show CDR1 as SGDLS and CDR2 as YYNGEE. The chain's CDR3 is CASSVGQGASYEQYF. The CDR3 bases are TGTGCCAGCAGCGTCGGACAGGGGGCCTCCTACGAGCAGTACTTC.

The chain uses TRBV2 and TRBJ2-7, with 13 bases matching TRBD2. Germline V gene lookup returns CDR1 SNHLY and CDR2 FYNNEI. The V and J ends lost 8 bases and 3 bases, in that order; junction bases with no gene match: 16. CDR3 size: 18 residues. CDR3 nucleotides: TGTGCCAGCTCCGGAGGGGGGACTAGCGGGACCCTTAACTACGAGCAGTACTTC. It yields the protein CASSGGGTSGTLNYEQYF. Full variable domain (outside the CDR3, taken from reference TRBV2 and TRBJ2-7): EPEVTQTPSHQVTQMGQEVILRCVPISNHLYFYWYRQILGQKVEFLVSFYNNEISEKSEIFDDQFSVERPDGSNFTLKIRSTKLEDSAMYFCASSGGGTSGTLNYEQYFGPGTRLTVT.

The J gene is TRBJ2-2, the V gene TRBV10-1, with a weak D call TRBD2 (6 bases). Germline CDR1 WNHNN, CDR2 SYGVQD (reference sequence). CDR3 length equals 15 residues. Trimming removed 6 bases at V and 4 bases at J, with 15 bases between. CDR3 protein: CASSPGGSGTGELFF. The DNA of the CDR3 is TGCGCCAGCAGCCCCGGGGGTAGTGGCACCGGGGAGCTGTTTTTT.

The chain joins TRBV6-5 to TRBJ2-2; D not certain. The CDR3 loop spans 15 amino acids. V shed 2 bases and J shed 4 bases, with 11 bases lying between them. Looked up from germline, CDR1 is MNHEY and CDR2 is SVGAGI. CDR3 sequence (DNA): TGTGCCAGCAGTTACCCAGGATCCGGCACCGGGGAGCTGTTTTTT. This encodes CASSYPGSGTGELFF.

This clone has only a few counts. The chain carries TRBV29-1 and TRBJ1-2; D unclear. Germline CDR1 is SQVTM and CDR2 is ANQGSEA. This CDR3 contains 13 residues. The V gene lost 4 bases and the J gene lost 0 bases, with 9 bases spanning the gap. The CDR3 here is CSVVATTNYGYTF. CDR3 in DNA: TGCAGCGTTGTCGCAACAACTAACTATGGCTACACCTTC.

The V call is TRBV9, the J call TRBJ2-1; 9 nucleotides align to TRBD1. The J segment lost 7 bases and the V segment lost 3 bases, leaving 11 bases of the junction unmatched. CDR3 length: 16 amino acids. CDR1 and CDR2 (germline): SGDLS, YYNGEE. The CDR3 reads CASSAIPGQGGNEQFF. The CDR3 nucleotides are TGTGCCAGCAGCGCAATTCCGGGACAGGGAGGGAATGAGCAGTTCTTC.

The chain combines TRBV7-9 with TRBJ2-3; 8 bases match TRBD1. Trimming at V came to 5 bases and at J to 4 bases, leaving 14 bases not matched to a gene. The CDR3 is made up of 17 amino acids. Germline V gives CDR1 SEHNR, CDR2 FQNEAQ (reference sequence). CDR3 loop: CASSPWTGLTPADTQYF. In DNA, the CDR3 is TGTGCCAGCAGCCCATGGACAGGGCTTACTCCCGCAGATACGCAGTATTTT.

The rearrangement links TRBV5-6 to TRBJ2-2, with D unresolved. This CDR3 is built from 15 residues. Germline loops: CDR1 SGHDT, CDR2 YYEEEE. V was clipped by 4 bases and J by 3 bases, with 13 bases between them. CDR3 sequence: CASSPPPIYTGELFF. CDR3 sequence (DNA): TGTGCCAGCAGCCCCCCGCCTATCTACACCGGGGAGCTGTTTTTT.

The CDR3 DNA reads as TGCGCCAGCACCTTATCGACAGGGACCAACTATGGCTACACCTTC. This gives the protein CASTLSTGTNYGYTF. The chain couples TRBV5-1 to TRBJ1-2, with 7 positions matching TRBD1. With 6 bases clipped from V and 2 bases from J, the junction kept 10 bases outside the gene matches. The CDR3 is 15 residues long. Germline V CDR1 and CDR2: SGHRS, YFSETQ. The full variable domain, completed using reference TRBV5-1 and TRBJ1-2, is KAGVTQTPRYLIKTRGQQVTLSCSPISGHRSVSWYQQTPGQGLQFLFEYFSETQRNKGNFPGRFSGRQFSNSRSEMNVSTLELGDSALYLCASTLSTGTNYGYTFGSGTRLTVV.

The chain combines TRBV9 with TRBJ2-1; 10 bases are shared with TRBD2. The CDR3 is 16 amino acids. J lost 4 bases, V lost 0 bases, and 4 bases had no gene match. Germline values: CDR1 SGDLS, CDR2 YYNGEE. CDR3: CASSVESSGRYNEQFF. In DNA form, the CDR3 reads TGTGCCAGCAGCGTAGAATCTAGCGGGAGATACAATGAGCAGTTCTTC.

The chain links TRBV6-5 to TRBJ2-1; 14 nucleotides align to TRBD2. CDR1 MNHEY and CDR2 SVGAGI come from the germline V gene. J lost 10 bases, V lost 5 bases, and 7 bases had no gene match. The CDR3 loop spans 15 amino acids. CDR3 region: CASSPGLAGVGEQFF. CDR3 sequence (DNA): TGTGCCAGCAGTCCGGGACTAGCGGGAGTTGGAGAGCAGTTCTTC.

The gene calls are TRBV11-1 and TRBJ1-1; possible D gene TRBD1, 5 bases. CDR1 is SGHAT, CDR2 FQDESV, per germline (reference sequence). The ends were cut back, 6 bases at V and 1 base at J, with 15 bases in the middle. The CDR3 is 15 residues long. The CDR3 reads CASSSGRVGNTEAFF. CDR3 nucleotide sequence: TGTGCCAGCAGTTCCGGCAGGGTTGGGAACACTGAAGCTTTCTTT.